These T cell receptor beta chains were read from a single sample in a study of post-analysis software for immune sequencing data. From the PCR reads, TCRdb called clonotypes with MiXCR, one entry per CDR3 protein. In the table there are about 430,000 distinct CDR3 sequences, more than 30% of which are singletons. What was sequenced was blood. Every receptor here comes from a girl aged 2-10 years with multiple sclerosis. Each CDR3 is given with its conserved first and last residue. Each record gives: J gene, clone size, D gene, V gene, CDR3 protein, CDR3 DNA. A D gene is named only where the DNA matches it firmly. Size is stated for part of the rows, as once, few or many counts, or as a class when the clone is expanded.

J: TRBJ2-5
size: NA
D: NA
V: TRBV28
CDR3: CASSFPQEQETQYF
DNA: TGTGCCAGCAGTTTCCCCCAAGAACAAGAGACCCAGTACTTC

J: TRBJ1-6
size: NA
D: NA
V: TRBV3-1
CDR3: CASSLQISYNSPLHF
DNA: TGTGCCAGCAGCTTGCAGATTAGCTATAATTCACCCCTCCACTTT

J: TRBJ2-1
size: few
D: NA
V: TRBV3-1
CDR3: CASSLRSYNEQFF
DNA: TGTGCCAGCAGCCTCCGTTCCTACAATGAGCAGTTCTTC

J: TRBJ2-2
size: few
D: TRBD1
V: TRBV20-1
CDR3: CSARKTGLNTGELFF
DNA: TGCAGTGCTAGGAAGACAGGGTTAAACACCGGGGAGCTGTTTTTT

J: TRBJ1-2
size: NA
D: TRBD1
V: TRBV28
CDR3: CASSSQGETGYGYTF
DNA: TGTGCCAGCAGTTCGCAGGGGGAAACCGGTTATGGCTACACCTTC

J: TRBJ1-2
size: NA
D: NA
V: TRBV4-3
CDR3: CASSQDRGGAGSNYGYTF
DNA: TGCGCCAGCAGCCAAGATCGGGGGGGCGCCGGGTCGAACTATGGCTACACCTTC

J: TRBJ2-7
size: NA
D: TRBD2
V: TRBV27
CDR3: CASSPLVTSGTYEQYF
DNA: TGTGCCAGCAGTCCCCTCGTAACTAGCGGGACTTACGAGCAGTACTTC

J: TRBJ1-5
size: NA
D: NA
V: TRBV20-1
CDR3: CSAAGRLNQPQHF
DNA: TGCAGTGCCGCGGGACGGCTTAATCAGCCCCAGCATTTT

J: TRBJ2-2
size: NA
D: TRBD2
V: TRBV6-1
CDR3: CASSPGDLAGDSGELFF
DNA: TGTGCCAGCAGCCCCGGAGATCTAGCGGGAGATTCCGGGGAGCTGTTTTTT

J: TRBJ2-5
size: few
D: NA
V: TRBV4-1
CDR3: CASQFGETQYF
DNA: TGCGCCAGCCAGTTTGGGGAGACCCAGTACTTC

J: TRBJ1-1
size: few
D: NA
V: TRBV7-8
CDR3: CASSLERSRIAEAFF
DNA: TGTGCCAGCAGCTTAGAACGTTCTCGGATTGCTGAAGCTTTCTTT

J: TRBJ2-5
size: NA
D: TRBD1
V: TRBV3-1
CDR3: CASSRGTAQETQYF
DNA: TGTGCCAGCAGCCGAGGGACAGCACAAGAGACCCAGTACTTC

J: TRBJ1-1
size: NA
D: NA
V: TRBV5-1
CDR3: CASSSDSGGTEAFF
DNA: TGCGCCAGCAGCTCCGACAGTGGGGGCACTGAAGCTTTCTTT

J: TRBJ2-7
size: few
D: NA
V: TRBV10-3
CDR3: CAIRGDTSYEQYF
DNA: TGTGCCATCAGAGGGGACACCTCCTACGAGCAGTACTTC

J: TRBJ2-3
size: NA
D: TRBD1
V: TRBV5-5
CDR3: CASSFDRGDTQYF
DNA: TGTGCCAGCAGCTTCGACAGGGGGGATACGCAGTATTTT

J: TRBJ2-7
size: NA
D: NA
V: TRBV5-5
CDR3: CASSLGDPETYEQYF
DNA: TGTGCCAGCAGCTTGGGTGACCCGGAGACCTACGAGCAGTACTTC

J: TRBJ1-2
size: NA
D: NA
V: TRBV29-1
CDR3: CSVEPDRIGYGYTF
DNA: TGCAGCGTTGAACCCGACAGGATCGGGTATGGCTACACCTTC

J: TRBJ2-7
size: few
D: NA
V: TRBV6-1
CDR3: CASSGTALSSYEQYF
DNA: TGTGCCAGCAGTGGGACCGCCCTAAGCTCCTACGAGCAGTACTTC

J: TRBJ2-6
size: few
D: NA
V: TRBV6-5
CDR3: CASSYSIPSGANVLTF
DNA: TGTGCCAGCAGTTACTCGATACCCTCTGGGGCCAACGTCCTGACTTTC

J: TRBJ1-2
size: few
D: NA
V: TRBV28
CDR3: CASSFQAYGYTF
DNA: TGTGCCAGCAGTTTTCAGGCCTATGGCTACACCTTC

J: TRBJ1-6
size: few
D: NA
V: TRBV6-5
CDR3: CASRPWEASDSPLHF
DNA: TGTGCCAGCAGGCCATGGGAGGCCTCGGATTCACCCCTCCACTTT